This T cell receptor (beta chain) derives from a study of T-cell reconstitution after alpha-beta-depleted transplantation in children. The ends were cut back, 6 bases at V and 9 bases at J, with 30 bases in the middle. The CDR3 has 17 amino acids. CDR1 is SQVTM, CDR2 ANQGSEA, per germline. The TCRbeta library incorporated unique molecular identifiers. TCRdb redid the calling of the PCR reads with MiXCR, one entry per CDR3 protein. The sample holds about 300,000 distinct CDR3 sequences; 10% are singletons and the top ten take over 6%. This clonotype showed up many times. The sequence derives from a boy in the first two years of life with acute myeloid leukemia, due to receive a stem cell transplant. V and J are TRBV29-1 and TRBJ2-1, with D maybe TRBD2 (5 bases). The specimen comprised PBMCs, sampled before TCRalphabeta/CD19-depleted stem cell transplant. The CDR3 sequence: CSVQPPRRWAIDSEQFF. DNA for the CDR3: TGCAGCGTCCAACCCCCCCGGAGGTGGGCTATCGATAGTGAGCAGTTCTTC.